This paragraph reports one TCR beta chain. Germline CDR1 SGHTA, CDR2 FQGTGA. The CDR3 loop spans 14 amino acids. V was shortened by 1 base and J by 4 bases, with 9 bases between the two germline ends. TCRdb analysed the PCR reads with MiXCR anew, one entry per CDR3 protein. The data show some 25,000 distinct CDR3 sequences, around 40% seen once. The data stem from a study of tumor-infiltrating lymphocytes in oesophageal squamous cell carcinoma. Material: esophageal tumor tissue. The clonotype was recovered from a male donor with esophageal squamous cell carcinoma. The V call is TRBV7-3, the J call TRBJ2-3, with D hard to call. The CDR3 DNA reads as TGTGCCAGCAGCTTAAGTCATAACTCAGATACGCAGTATTTT. Translated, it gives CASSLSHNSDTQYF.